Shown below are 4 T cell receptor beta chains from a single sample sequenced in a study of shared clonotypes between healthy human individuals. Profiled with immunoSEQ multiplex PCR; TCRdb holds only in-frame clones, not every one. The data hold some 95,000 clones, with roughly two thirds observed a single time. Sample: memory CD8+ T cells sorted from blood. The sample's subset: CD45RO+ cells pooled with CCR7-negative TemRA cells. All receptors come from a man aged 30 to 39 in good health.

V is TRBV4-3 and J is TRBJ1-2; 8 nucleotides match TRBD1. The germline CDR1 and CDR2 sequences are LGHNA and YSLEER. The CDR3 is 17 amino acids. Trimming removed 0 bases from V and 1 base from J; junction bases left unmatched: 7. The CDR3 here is CASSQDLAGGFNYGYTF. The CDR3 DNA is TGCGCCAGCAGCCAAGATTTGGCAGGGGGCTTTAACTATGGCTACACCTTC.

Here the CDR3 reads CASSLAGSGSTDTQYF. The CDR3 DNA reads TGTGCCAGCAGCTTAGCTGGTAGCGGAAGCACAGATACGCAGTATTTT. The V and J genes are TRBV7-9 and TRBJ2-3; D is perhaps TRBD2 (6 bases). Trimming cost V 0 bases and J 0 bases, with 10 bases left between them. Germline-derived CDR1 and CDR2 are SEHNR and FQNEAQ (reference sequence). The CDR3 sequence is 16 residues long.

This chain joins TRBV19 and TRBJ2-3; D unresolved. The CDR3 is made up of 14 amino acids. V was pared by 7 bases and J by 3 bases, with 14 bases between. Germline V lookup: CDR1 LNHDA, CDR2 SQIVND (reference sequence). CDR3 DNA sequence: TGTGCCAGTACCGAAACCGCGCAGACAGATACGCAGTATTTT. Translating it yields CASTETAQTDTQYF.

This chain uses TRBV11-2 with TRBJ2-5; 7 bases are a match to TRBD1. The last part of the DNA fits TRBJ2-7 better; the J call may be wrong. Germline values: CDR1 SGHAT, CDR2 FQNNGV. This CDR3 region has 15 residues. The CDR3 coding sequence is TGTGCCAGCAGCTCCGGACAGGATCCTTTCTACGAGCAGTACTTC. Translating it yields CASSSGQDPFYEQYF.